These T cell receptor beta chains were read from a single sample in a study of blood T cell repertoires in COVID-19. Sequencing used immunoSEQ multiplex PCR; TCRdb keeps in-frame clones, though not all of them. The sample contains under 170,000 clones, about 80% of which appear only once. Sample: peripheral blood. The receptors here all came from a man aged 65 to 79 with acute or convalescent COVID-19. CDR3s include the opening cysteine and the closing phenylalanine or tryptophan. The D gene is left open where the match is weak. Clone size is stated in some rows and not others, as once, few, many or a class when expanded.

size,V,J,D,DNA,CDR3
.,TRBV7-3,TRBJ1-1,.,TGTGCCAGCAGCTTTAACAGTAACACTGAAGCTTTCTTT,CASSFNSNTEAFF
once,TRBV6-5,TRBJ1-1,.,TGTGCCAGCAACAGGGTCAACACTGAAGCTTTCTTT,CASNRVNTEAFF
.,TRBV28,TRBJ2-7,TRBD1,TGTGCCAGCCTCTCAGGGGGTAACTACGAGCAGTACTTC,CASLSGGNYEQYF
.,TRBV2,TRBJ1-6,.,TGTGCCAGCAGTCCCTCCCCAGGGCTAGCGCCCCTCCACTTT,CASSPSPGLAPLHF
.,TRBV7-9,TRBJ2-7,TRBD1,TGTGCCAGCAGCTTAGCGCAAGGGGGCGACGAGCAGTACTTC,CASSLAQGGDEQYF
.,TRBV6-5,TRBJ2-1,.,TGTGCCAGCAGTTCTACTACGCAGGGGTATGAGCAGTTCTTC,CASSSTTQGYEQFF
.,TRBV28,TRBJ1-1,.,TGTGCCAGCAGTCCCGGTGGAGCGAACACTGAAGCTTTCTTT,CASSPGGANTEAFF
.,TRBV27,TRBJ2-6,.,TGTGCCAGCACCGAGTTGGACATGAGCTCTGGGGCCAACGTCCTGACTTTC,CASTELDMSSGANVLTF
few,TRBV9,TRBJ2-6,.,TGTGCCAGCAGCGCCCATCCAGGGTACTCTGGGGCCAACGTCCTGACTTTC,CASSAHPGYSGANVLTF
.,TRBV19,TRBJ1-2,TRBD1,TGTGCCAGTAGTTGGAATCACAGGGGGGAAGGCGGCTACACCTTC,CASSWNHRGEGGYTF
once,TRBV9,TRBJ1-2,TRBD1,TGTGCCAGCAGCGCCCGGACAGGCTATGGCTACACCTTC,CASSARTGYGYTF
few,TRBV7-9,TRBJ1-5,.,TGTGCCAGCAGCACGGCCCAGGGGAATCAGCCCCAGCATTTT,CASSTAQGNQPQHF
.,TRBV12-3/TRBV12-4,TRBJ1-2,.,TGTGCCAGCCGCTGGCTCGAACGCTACACCTTC,CASRWLERYTF
.,TRBV7-3,TRBJ2-1,.,TGTGCCAGCAGCTCCGACAGGAGGAATGAGCAGTTCTTC,CASSSDRRNEQFF
.,TRBV5-1,TRBJ1-4,TRBD1,TGCGCCAGCAGCTCGGGAGGGACAGAAAATGAAAAACTGTTTTTT,CASSSGGTENEKLFF
.,TRBV5-1,TRBJ2-1,.,TGCGCCAGCAGCCCCGAACAGTACAATGAGCAGTTCTTC,CASSPEQYNEQFF
few,TRBV28,TRBJ2-7,.,TGTGCCAGCAGTTTATTACTTCAGGCGACAGGACAGACAACCTACGAGCAGTACTTC,CASSLLLQATGQTTYEQYF
.,TRBV2,TRBJ1-4,.,TGTGCCAGCAGTGAGTGGAGGTCAGATGAAAAACTGTTTTTT,CASSEWRSDEKLFF
.,TRBV5-6,TRBJ2-3,.,TGTGCCAGCAGTAGGTTCGGCAGGACAGATACGCAGTATTTT,CASSRFGRTDTQYF
.,TRBV14,TRBJ2-1,.,TGTGCCAGCAGCCTTGAACTAGCCCGGGAGTTCGATGAGCAGTTCTTC,CASSLELAREFDEQFF
.,TRBV27,TRBJ2-7,TRBD1,TGTGCCAGCAGATACACGGGACAGGGGGTCTACGAGCAGTACTTC,CASRYTGQGVYEQYF
.,TRBV6-5,TRBJ2-7,TRBD2,TGTGCCAGCAGAGCAAAAACTAGCGCTCCCTACGAGCAGTACTTC,CASRAKTSAPYEQYF
.,TRBV5-1,TRBJ2-1,.,TGCGCCACCGGGAGGGGACAGGGTGTGTTTGAGCAGTTCTTC,CATGRGQGVFEQFF
.,TRBV7-9,TRBJ1-1,.,TGTGCCCTACATACGGGAGGGGAGGCTGAAGCTTTCTTT,CALHTGGEAEAFF
.,TRBV9,TRBJ2-7,.,TGTGCCAGCAGCGTAGATGTACAGGGCTCCTACGAGCAGTACTTC,CASSVDVQGSYEQYF
.,TRBV9,TRBJ2-3,.,TGTGCCAGCAGCCCCCCTGGCCTAGATACGCAGTATTTT,CASSPPGLDTQYF
few,TRBV18,TRBJ2-7,.,TGTGCCAGCTCACCTACACTAACTTACGAGCAGTACTTC,CASSPTLTYEQYF
.,TRBV7-8,TRBJ1-2,TRBD1,TGTGCCAGCAGCCCGACAGGGGCCCCTTCTGGCTACACCTTC,CASSPTGAPSGYTF
few,TRBV29-1,TRBJ1-5,.,TGCAGCGTTGGCAGTTACAATCAGCCCCAGCATTTT,CSVGSYNQPQHF